Listed here is a single TCR beta chain. Its matching antigen is unknown. The junction departs from the called germline gene at one end, perhaps through a read error. These data belong to a study of tumor-infiltrating lymphocytes in primary liver carcinoma. Overall study: Both sexes were represented among patients, who were 30 to 69 years old. Study-wide points: The study found tumor-adjacent and tumor-blood pairs overlapped less than tumor region pairs. Present in all five tumor regions were only about 7.5-25% of the top clones.

Making TCR beta cDNA involved 400 to 600 ng total RNA and a constant-region primer. ARM-PCR, slightly modified, supplied the TCR beta libraries through three nested multiplex PCR rounds. TRBV1-TRBV30 forward primers and a C-beta reverse primer were used in the first two PCR rounds, which each ran for about 10 cycles. Via MiXCR, TCRdb re-called the multiplex PCR reads, giving one row per CDR3 protein. The table has 65,000 to 90,000 distinct CDR3 sequences, 65% to 80% seen once. Germline CDR1 and CDR2: DFQATT and SNEGSKA (reference sequence). The CDR3 loop spans 13 amino acids. The source material, roughly 18-30 mg of unsorted bulk tissue, was used to co-extract RNA and DNA. Those patients suffered from chronic HBV infection and were treatment-naive.

The source of this sequence is a man in his forties with primary liver carcinoma and hepatitis B virus infection. Source material: liver tumor tissue from sampling region 1. Subset described: tumor region T1, superior pole. The chain has TRBV20-1 and TRBJ2-3; D may match TRBD1 or TRBD2 (6 bases each). CDR3 sequence reads: CSESTSRGDTQCF. The DNA for the CDR3 is TGCAGTGAGTCCACTAGCAGGGGAGATACGCAGTGTTTT.